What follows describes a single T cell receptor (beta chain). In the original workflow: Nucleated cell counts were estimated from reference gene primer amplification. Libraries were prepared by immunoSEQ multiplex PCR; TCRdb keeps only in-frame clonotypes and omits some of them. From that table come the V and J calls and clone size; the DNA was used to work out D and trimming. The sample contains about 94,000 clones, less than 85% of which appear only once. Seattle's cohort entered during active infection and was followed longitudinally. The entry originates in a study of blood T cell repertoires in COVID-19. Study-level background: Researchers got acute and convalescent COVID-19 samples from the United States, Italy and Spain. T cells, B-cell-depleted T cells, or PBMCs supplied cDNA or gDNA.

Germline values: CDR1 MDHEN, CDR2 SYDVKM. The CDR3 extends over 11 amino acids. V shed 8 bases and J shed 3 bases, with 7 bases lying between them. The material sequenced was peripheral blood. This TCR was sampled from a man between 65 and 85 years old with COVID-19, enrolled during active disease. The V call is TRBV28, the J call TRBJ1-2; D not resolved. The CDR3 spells CASANYYGYTF. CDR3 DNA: TGTGCCAGCGCGAATTACTATGGCTACACCTTC.